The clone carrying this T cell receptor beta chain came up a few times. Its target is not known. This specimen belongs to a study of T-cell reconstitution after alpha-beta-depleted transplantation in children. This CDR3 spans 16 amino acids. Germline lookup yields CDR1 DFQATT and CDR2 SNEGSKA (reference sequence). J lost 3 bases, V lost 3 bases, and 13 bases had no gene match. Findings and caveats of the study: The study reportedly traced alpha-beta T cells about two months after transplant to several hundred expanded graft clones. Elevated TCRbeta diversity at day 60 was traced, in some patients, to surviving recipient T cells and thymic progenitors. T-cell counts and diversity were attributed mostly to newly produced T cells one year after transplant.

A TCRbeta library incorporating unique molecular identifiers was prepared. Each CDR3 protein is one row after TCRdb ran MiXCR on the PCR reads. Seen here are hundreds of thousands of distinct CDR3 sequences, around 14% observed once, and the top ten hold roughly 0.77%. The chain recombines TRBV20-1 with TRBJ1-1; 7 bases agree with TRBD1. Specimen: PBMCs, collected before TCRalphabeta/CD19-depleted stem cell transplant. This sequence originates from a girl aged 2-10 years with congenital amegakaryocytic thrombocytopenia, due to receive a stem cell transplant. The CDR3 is CSASRLQGSIHTEAFF. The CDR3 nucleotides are TGCAGTGCTAGTCGTCTACAGGGGTCCATCCACACTGAAGCTTTCTTT.